The 10 T cell receptor beta chains below all came from one sample that was sequenced in a study of blood T cell repertoires in COVID-19. TCRdb's copy holds only in-frame clones and misses some; the assay was immunoSEQ multiplex PCR. The data hold 150,000 to 200,000 clones, with about 86% observed a single time. The sample comprised peripheral blood. The receptors derive from a man between 18 and 29 years old with acute or convalescent COVID-19.

This clone was counted a few times. The V call is TRBV6-6, the J call TRBJ1-5, with 7 bases that match TRBD1. This CDR3 has 15 residues. Germline CDR1 is MNHNY and CDR2 is SVGAGI (reference sequence). V gave up 6 bases and J gave up 3 bases; unmatched junction bases: 8. The CDR3 is CASRFGDSNNQPQHF. The CDR3 nucleotides read TGTGCCAGCAGATTTGGGGACAGCAACAATCAGCCCCAGCATTTT.

This clone was picked up one time. V gene TRBV28 combines with J gene TRBJ1-6; no clear D gene. Per germline, CDR1 MDHEN and CDR2 SYDVKM. V was shortened by 5 bases and J by 9 bases, with 17 bases between the two germline ends. The CDR3 has 15 amino acids. The DNA for the CDR3 is TGTGCCAGCAGTCCCATGTCCCACGGGGTTTCACCCCTCCACTTT. It specifies CASSPMSHGVSPLHF.

The rearrangement uses TRBV12-3 or TRBV12-4 and TRBJ2-5; D call uncertain. This CDR3 is 13 amino acids long. With 2 bases removed from V and 3 bases from J, the gap between germline ends came to 7 bases. The DNA for the CDR3 is TGTGCCAGCAGTTTAACCGGAGAAGAGACCCAGTACTTC. Its translation: CASSLTGEETQYF.

This chain uses TRBV5-1 with TRBJ1-4; the D gene is possibly TRBD1 (5 bases). The CDR3 spans 14 residues. V shed 3 bases and J shed 8 bases, with 14 bases lying between them. CDR1 is SGHRS, CDR2 YFSETQ, per germline. The CDR3 DNA reads TGCGCCAGCAGCTCGGACACGGCCCGGGAAAAACTGTTTTTT. Encoded protein: CASSSDTAREKLFF.

CDR3 nucleotides: TGCGCCAGCAGCCAAGGGACAGGACGCACAGATACGCAGTATTTT. This sequence encodes CASSQGTGRTDTQYF. The chain couples TRBV4-1 to TRBJ2-3; 7 bases are shared with TRBD1. The CDR3 length is 15 residues. Germline lookup yields CDR1 MGHRA and CDR2 YSYEKL. V was clipped by 1 base and J by 1 base; unmatched bases: 2.

The rearrangement links TRBV6-1 to TRBJ1-4; D is perhaps TRBD1 (6 bases). This CDR3 has 16 amino acids. Trimming removed 0 bases at V and 5 bases at J, with 13 bases between. Germline V gene lookup returns CDR1 MNHNS and CDR2 SASEGT. CDR3 loop: CASSEALGQGNEKLFF. The CDR3 nucleotides are TGTGCCAGCAGTGAAGCGCTCGGGCAGGGGAATGAAAAACTGTTTTTT.

V is TRBV6-5 and J is TRBJ1-4, with 9 bases aligning to TRBD1. This CDR3 contains 15 residues. J gave up 5 bases and V 5 bases, and 6 bases lay outside the gene matches. The germline gives CDR1 MNHEY, CDR2 SVGAGI. CDR3 region: CASSTGQGLNEKLFF. CDR3 nucleotides: TGTGCCAGCAGTACCGGACAGGGGCTAAATGAAAAACTGTTTTTT.

The V gene is TRBV12-3 or TRBV12-4, the J gene TRBJ1-1; D may be TRBD1 (5 bases). This CDR3 has 10 amino acids. Trimming took off 6 bases at V and 8 bases at J, with 7 bases between the two ends. The CDR3 region has the DNA TGTGCCAGCAGCTCAGGGGAAGCTTTCTTT. Translated: CASSSGEAFF.

The CDR3 DNA sequence: TGTGCCACCAGCAGAGGGAACAGTTATGGCTACACCTTC. This codes for CATSRGNSYGYTF. The rearrangement links TRBV15 to TRBJ1-2, with D hard to call. The germline V gene encodes CDR1 LNHNV and CDR2 YYDKDF (reference sequence). V was clipped by 1 base and J by 5 bases, with 8 bases between them. The CDR3 extends over 13 amino acids.

The chain links TRBV7-3 to TRBJ1-6, with D maybe TRBD1 (5 bases). Germline CDR1 SGHTA, CDR2 FQGTGA. The CDR3 has 14 amino acids. V was cut by 3 bases and J by 5 bases, with 8 bases left in between. This CDR3 is CASSFGRDNSPLHF. The CDR3 DNA follows: TGTGCCAGCAGCTTTGGCAGGGATAATTCACCCCTCCACTTT.